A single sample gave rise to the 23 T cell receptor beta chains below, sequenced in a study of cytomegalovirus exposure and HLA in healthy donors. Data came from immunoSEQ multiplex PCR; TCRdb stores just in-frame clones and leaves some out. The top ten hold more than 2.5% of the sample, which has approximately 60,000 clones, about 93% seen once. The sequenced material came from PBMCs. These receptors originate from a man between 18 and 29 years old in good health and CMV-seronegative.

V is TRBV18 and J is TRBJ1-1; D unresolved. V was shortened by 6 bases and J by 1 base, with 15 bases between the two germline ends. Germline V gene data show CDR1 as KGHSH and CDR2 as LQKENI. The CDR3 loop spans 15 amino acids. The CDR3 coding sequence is TGTGCCAGCTCGGATGAGGGAAGGGCGAACACTGAAGCTTTCTTT. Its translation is CASSDEGRANTEAFF.

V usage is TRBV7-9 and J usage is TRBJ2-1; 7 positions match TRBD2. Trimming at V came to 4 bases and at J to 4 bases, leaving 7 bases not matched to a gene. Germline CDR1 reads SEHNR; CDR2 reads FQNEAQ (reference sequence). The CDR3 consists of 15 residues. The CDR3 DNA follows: TGTGCCAGCAGCTCCCGGGACTACCGTTACAATGAGCAGTTCTTC. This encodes CASSSRDYRYNEQFF.

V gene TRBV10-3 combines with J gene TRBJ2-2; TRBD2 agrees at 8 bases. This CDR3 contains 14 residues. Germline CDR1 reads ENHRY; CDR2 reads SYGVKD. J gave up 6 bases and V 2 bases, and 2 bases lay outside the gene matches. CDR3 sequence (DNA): TGTGCCATCAGTGAGCCGACTAGCGCCGGGGAGCTGTTTTTT. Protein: CAISEPTSAGELFF.

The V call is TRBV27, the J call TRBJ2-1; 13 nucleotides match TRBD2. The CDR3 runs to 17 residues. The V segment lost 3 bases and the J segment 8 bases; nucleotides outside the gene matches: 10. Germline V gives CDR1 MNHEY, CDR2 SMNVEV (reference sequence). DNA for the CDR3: TGTGCCAGCAGTTTCATCTTACTAGCGGGAGGGCCAGATGAGCAGTTCTTC. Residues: CASSFILLAGGPDEQFF.

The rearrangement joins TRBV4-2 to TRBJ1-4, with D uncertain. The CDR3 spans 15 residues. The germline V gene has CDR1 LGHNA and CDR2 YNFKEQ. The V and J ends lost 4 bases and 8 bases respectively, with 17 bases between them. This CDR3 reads CASSLADARGEKLFF. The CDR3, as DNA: TGTGCCAGCAGCCTCGCGGATGCCCGAGGCGAAAAACTGTTTTTT.

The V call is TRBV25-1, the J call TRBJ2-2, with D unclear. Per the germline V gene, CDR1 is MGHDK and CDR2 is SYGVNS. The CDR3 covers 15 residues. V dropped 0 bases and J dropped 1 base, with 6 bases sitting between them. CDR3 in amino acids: CASSEYERNTGELFF. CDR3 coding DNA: TGTGCCAGCAGTGAATACGAGCGGAACACCGGGGAGCTGTTTTTT.

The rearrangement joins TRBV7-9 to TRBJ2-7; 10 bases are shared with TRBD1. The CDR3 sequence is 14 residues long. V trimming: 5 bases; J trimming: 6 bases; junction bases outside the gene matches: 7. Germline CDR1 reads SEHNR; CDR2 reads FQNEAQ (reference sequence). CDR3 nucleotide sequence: TGTGCCAGCAGCAAACCGGGACAGGGGAGCGAGCAGTACTTC. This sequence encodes CASSKPGQGSEQYF.

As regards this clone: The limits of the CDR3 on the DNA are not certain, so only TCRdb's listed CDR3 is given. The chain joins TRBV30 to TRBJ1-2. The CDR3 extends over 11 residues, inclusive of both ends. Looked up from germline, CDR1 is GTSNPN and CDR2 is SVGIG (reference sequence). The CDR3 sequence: CAWSVGRGSFF.

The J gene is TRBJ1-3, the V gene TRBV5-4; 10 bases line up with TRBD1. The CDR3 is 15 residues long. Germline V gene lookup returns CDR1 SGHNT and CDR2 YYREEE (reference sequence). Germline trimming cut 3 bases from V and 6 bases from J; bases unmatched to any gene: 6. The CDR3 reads CASSSGGTGENTIYF. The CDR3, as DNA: TGTGCCAGCAGCTCGGGGGGGACAGGGGAAAACACCATATATTTT.

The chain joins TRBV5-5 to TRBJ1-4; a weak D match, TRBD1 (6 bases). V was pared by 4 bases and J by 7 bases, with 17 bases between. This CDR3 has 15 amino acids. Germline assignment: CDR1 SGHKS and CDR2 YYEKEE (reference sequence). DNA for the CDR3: TGTGCCAGCAGCGCCCAACAGGGCTCGGGTGAAAAACTGTTTTTT. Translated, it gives CASSAQQGSGEKLFF.

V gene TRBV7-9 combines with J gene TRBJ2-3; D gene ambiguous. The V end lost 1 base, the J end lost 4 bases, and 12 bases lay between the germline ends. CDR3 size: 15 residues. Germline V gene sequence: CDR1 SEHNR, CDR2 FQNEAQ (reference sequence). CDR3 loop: CASSLDQDAADTQYF. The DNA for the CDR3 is TGTGCCAGCAGCTTAGATCAGGATGCCGCAGATACGCAGTATTTT.

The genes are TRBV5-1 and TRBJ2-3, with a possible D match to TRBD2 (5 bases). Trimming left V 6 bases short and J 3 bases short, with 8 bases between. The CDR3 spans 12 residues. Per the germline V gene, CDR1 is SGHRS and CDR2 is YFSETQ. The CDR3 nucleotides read TGCGCCAGCAAAGGAGGTACAGATACGCAGTATTTT. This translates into CASKGGTDTQYF.

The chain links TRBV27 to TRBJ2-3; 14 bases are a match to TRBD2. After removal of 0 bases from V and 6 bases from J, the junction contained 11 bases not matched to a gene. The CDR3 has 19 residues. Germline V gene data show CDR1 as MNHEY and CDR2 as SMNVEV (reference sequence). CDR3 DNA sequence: TGTGCCAGCAGTTTATCTGGGACTAGCGGGAGTAGTCTTGGCGATACGCAGTATTTT. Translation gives CASSLSGTSGSSLGDTQYF.

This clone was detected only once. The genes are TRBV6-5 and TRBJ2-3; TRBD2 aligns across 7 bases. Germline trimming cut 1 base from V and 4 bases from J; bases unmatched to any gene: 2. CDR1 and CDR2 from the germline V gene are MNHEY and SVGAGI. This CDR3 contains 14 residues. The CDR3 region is CASSYLRGADTQYF. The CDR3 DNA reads TGTGCCAGCAGTTACTTACGGGGGGCAGATACGCAGTATTTT.

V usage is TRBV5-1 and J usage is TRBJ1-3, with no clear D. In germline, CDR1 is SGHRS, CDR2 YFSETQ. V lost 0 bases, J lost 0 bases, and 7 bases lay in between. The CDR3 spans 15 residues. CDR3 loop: CASSLAAGSGNTIYF. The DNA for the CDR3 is TGCGCCAGCAGCTTGGCCGCAGGCTCTGGAAACACCATATATTTT. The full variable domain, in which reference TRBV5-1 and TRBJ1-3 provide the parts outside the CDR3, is KAGVTQTPRYLIKTRGQQVTLSCSPISGHRSVSWYQQTPGQGLQFLFEYFSETQRNKGNFPGRFSGRQFSNSRSEMNVSTLELGDSALYLCASSLAAGSGNTIYFGEGSWLTVV.

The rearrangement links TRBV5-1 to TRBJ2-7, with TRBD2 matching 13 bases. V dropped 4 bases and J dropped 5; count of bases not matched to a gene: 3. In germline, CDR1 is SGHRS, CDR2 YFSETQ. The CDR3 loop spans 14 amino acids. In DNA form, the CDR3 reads TGCGCCAGCAGCGACGGACTAGCGGGAGACGAGCAGTACTTC. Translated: CASSDGLAGDEQYF.

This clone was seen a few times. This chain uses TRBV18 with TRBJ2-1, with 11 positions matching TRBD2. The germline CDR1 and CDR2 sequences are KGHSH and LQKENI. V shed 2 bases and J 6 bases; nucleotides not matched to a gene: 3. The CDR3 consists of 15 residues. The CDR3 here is CASSPGSGRANEQFF. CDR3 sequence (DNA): TGTGCCAGCTCACCAGGTAGCGGGAGGGCCAATGAGCAGTTCTTC.

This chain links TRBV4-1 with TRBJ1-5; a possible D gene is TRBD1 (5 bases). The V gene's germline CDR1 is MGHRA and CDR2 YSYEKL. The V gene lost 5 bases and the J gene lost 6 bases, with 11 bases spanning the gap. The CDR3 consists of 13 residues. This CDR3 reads CASSDAGGQPQHF. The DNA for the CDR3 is TGCGCCAGCAGCGACGCGGGGGGTCAGCCCCAGCATTTT.

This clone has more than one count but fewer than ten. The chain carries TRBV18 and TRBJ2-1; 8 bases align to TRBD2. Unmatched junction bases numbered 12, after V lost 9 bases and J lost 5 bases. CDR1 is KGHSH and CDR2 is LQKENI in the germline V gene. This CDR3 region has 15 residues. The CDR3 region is CASLLGDSGNNEQFF. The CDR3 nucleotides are TGTGCCAGTCTCTTGGGTGATAGCGGGAACAATGAGCAGTTCTTC. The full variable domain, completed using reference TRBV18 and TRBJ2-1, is NAGVMQNPRHLVRRRGQEARLRCSPMKGHSHVYWYRQLPEEGLKFMVYLQKENIIDESGMPKERFSAEFPKEGPSILRIQQVVRGDSAAYFCASLLGDSGNNEQFFGPGTRLTVL.

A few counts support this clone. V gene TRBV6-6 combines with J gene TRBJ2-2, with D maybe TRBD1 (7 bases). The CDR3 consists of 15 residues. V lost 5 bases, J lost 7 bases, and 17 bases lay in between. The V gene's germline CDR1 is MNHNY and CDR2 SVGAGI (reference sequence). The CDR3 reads CASSPGGRVGGELFF. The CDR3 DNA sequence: TGTGCCAGCAGTCCAGGGGGGCGCGTTGGCGGGGAGCTGTTTTTT.

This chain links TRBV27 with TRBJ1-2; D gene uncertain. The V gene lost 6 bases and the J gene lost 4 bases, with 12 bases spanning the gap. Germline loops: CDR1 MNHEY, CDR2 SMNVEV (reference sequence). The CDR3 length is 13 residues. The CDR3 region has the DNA TGTGCCAGCAGACCCTTGGGCAGCTATGGCTACACCTTC. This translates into CASRPLGSYGYTF.

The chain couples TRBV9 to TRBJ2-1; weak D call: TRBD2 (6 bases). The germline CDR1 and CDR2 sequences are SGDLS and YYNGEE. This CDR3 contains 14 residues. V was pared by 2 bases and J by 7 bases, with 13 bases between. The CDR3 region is CASSVPGGDNEQFF. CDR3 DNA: TGTGCCAGCAGCGTGCCCGGGGGAGATAATGAGCAGTTCTTC.

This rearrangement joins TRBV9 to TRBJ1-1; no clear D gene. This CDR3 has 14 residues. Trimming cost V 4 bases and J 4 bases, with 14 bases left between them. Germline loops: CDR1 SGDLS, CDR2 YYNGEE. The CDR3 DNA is TGTGCCAGCAGCTCGTCGAGGGCAGGCACTGAAGCTTTCTTT. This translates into CASSSSRAGTEAFF.